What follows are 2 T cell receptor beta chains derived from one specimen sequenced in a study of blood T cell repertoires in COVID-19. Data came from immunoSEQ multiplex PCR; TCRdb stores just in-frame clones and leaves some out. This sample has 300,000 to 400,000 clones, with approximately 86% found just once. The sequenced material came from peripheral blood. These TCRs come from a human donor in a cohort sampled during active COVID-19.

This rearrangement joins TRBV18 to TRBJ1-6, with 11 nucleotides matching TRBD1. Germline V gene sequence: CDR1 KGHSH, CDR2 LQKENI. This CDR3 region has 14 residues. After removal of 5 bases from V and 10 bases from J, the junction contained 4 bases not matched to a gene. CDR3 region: CASSARDRGSPLHF. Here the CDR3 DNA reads TGTGCCAGCTCAGCCCGGGACAGGGGGTCACCCCTCCACTTT.

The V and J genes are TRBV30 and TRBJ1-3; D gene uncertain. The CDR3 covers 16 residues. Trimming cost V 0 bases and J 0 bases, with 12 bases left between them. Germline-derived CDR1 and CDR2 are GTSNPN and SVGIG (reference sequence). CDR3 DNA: TGTGCCTGGAGTGTGGCAACGCCGGGCTCTGGAAACACCATATATTTT. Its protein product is CAWSVATPGSGNTIYF.